The sequence of this T cell receptor (beta chain) was determined in a study of blood T cell repertoires in COVID-19. The wider study: Italy, Spain and the United States were the sources of the convalescent and acute COVID-19 samples. Sample material is recorded as cDNA or gDNA derived from T cells, B-cell-depleted T cells, or PBMCs.

In the source study's methods: Reference gene primer amplification yielded estimated nucleated cell counts. Only in-frame clones appear in the TCRdb table, and some are missing; sequencing was by immunoSEQ multiplex PCR. The V and J calls and clone size are taken from that table; D and trimming were inferred from the DNA. The sample includes about 89,000 clones, about 80% of them seen just once. CDR3 length equals 16 residues. V trimming: 3 bases; J trimming: 5 bases; junction bases outside the gene matches: 8. The germline gives CDR1 SGHRS, CDR2 YFSETQ. The sequence was collected from a man in his 70s with acute or convalescent COVID-19. The sequencing input was peripheral blood. The chain couples TRBV5-1 to TRBJ2-2; 9 bases agree with TRBD2. The CDR3 is CASSSMAAGGTGELFF. DNA for the CDR3: TGCGCCAGCAGCTCTATGGCAGCGGGAGGTACCGGGGAGCTGTTTTTT. The entire variable domain, with the rest obtained from reference TRBV5-1 and TRBJ2-2, is as follows: KAGVTQTPRYLIKTRGQQVTLSCSPISGHRSVSWYQQTPGQGLQFLFEYFSETQRNKGNFPGRFSGRQFSNSRSEMNVSTLELGDSALYLCASSSMAAGGTGELFFGEGSRLTVL.